This T cell receptor beta chain was identified during a study of blood T cell repertoires in COVID-19. Study-level information: Specimens from acute and convalescent COVID-19 originated in the United States, Italy and Spain. Nucleic acid was either cDNA or gDNA, and it came from T cells, B-cell-depleted T cells, or PBMCs.

Authors' methods: Estimated nucleated cell counts came from reference gene primer amplification. Profiling relied on immunoSEQ multiplex PCR, and the TCRdb table lists in-frame clones only, not all of them. That table is the source of V, J and clone size, and D and trimming were worked out from the DNA. The table lists roughly 130,000 clones, around 77% of them singletons. The sequence was collected from a man in his 60s with active or convalescent COVID-19. Sample: peripheral blood.

CDR3 residues: CASSSQGYVGTEAFF. CDR3 DNA sequence: TGTGCCAGCAGCTCCCAGGGGTATGTGGGGACTGAAGCTTTCTTT. J is TRBJ1-1 and V is TRBV7-2; TRBD1 is a possible D gene (6 bases). V lost 4 bases, J lost 5 bases, and 17 bases lay in between. The germline gives CDR1 SGHTA, CDR2 FQGNSA. The CDR3 totals 15 residues.